Reported below is one T cell receptor beta chain. The antigen remains undetermined. The sample belongs to a study of cytomegalovirus exposure and HLA in healthy donors. For the study at large: About 180 million T cells yielded around 100 million unique TCR beta sequences, as an earlier analysis found. General study results and limits: In a later analysis, HLA-associated beta chains showed higher expansion and lower generation probabilities than comparable chains.

Germline assignment: CDR1 SQVTM and CDR2 ANQGSEA. The V segment lost 7 bases and the J segment 8 bases; nucleotides outside the gene matches: 14. The CDR3 runs to 14 residues. Participants comprised healthy donors of bone marrow. Use of 60 Vbeta and 13 Jbeta primers characterized the PCR. The repertoire was sequenced with immunoSEQ multiplex PCR; TCRdb's copy has only in-frame clones and lacks some. The sample holds about 200,000 clones, 75% to 90% seen once. Source material: PBMCs. The TCR comes from a woman aged 25 to 45 in good health and CMV-seronegative. V is TRBV29-1 and J is TRBJ2-1; TRBD1 agrees at 7 bases. CDR3 in DNA: TGCAGCGCCTCCCGACAGGGTATACTCGATGAGCAGTTCTTC. It codes for CSASRQGILDEQFF.